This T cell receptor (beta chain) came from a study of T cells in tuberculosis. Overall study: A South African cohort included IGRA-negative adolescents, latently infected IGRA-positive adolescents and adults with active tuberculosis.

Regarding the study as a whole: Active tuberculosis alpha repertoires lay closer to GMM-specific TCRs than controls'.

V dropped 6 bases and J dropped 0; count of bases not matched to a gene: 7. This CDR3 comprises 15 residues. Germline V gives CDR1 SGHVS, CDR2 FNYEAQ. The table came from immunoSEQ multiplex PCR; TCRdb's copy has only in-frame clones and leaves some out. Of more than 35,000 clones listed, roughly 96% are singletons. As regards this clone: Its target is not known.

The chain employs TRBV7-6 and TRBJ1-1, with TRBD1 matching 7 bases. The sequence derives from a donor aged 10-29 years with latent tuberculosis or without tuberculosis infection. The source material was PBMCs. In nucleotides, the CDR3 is TGTGCCAGCAGAAGCCGACAGGGTCTGAACACTGAAGCTTTCTTT. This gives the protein CASRSRQGLNTEAFF.